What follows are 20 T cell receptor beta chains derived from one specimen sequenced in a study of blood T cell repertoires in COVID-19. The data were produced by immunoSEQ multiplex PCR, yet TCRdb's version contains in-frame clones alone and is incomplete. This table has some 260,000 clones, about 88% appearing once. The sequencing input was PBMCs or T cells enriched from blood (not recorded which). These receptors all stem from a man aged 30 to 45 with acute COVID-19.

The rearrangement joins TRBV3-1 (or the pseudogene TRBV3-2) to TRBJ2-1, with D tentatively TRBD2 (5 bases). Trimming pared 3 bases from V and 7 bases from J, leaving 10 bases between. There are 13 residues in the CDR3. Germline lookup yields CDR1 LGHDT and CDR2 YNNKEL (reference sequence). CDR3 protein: CASSHLRENEQFF. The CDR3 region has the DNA TGTGCCAGCAGCCATCTCCGGGAAAATGAGCAGTTCTTC.

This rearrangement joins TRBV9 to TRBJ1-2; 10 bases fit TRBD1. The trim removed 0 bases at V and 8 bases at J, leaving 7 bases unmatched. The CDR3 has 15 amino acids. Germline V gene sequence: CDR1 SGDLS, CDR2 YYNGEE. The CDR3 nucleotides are TGTGCCAGCAGCGTAGGCGACAGGGGGCAGGAGGGCTACACCTTC. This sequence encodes CASSVGDRGQEGYTF.

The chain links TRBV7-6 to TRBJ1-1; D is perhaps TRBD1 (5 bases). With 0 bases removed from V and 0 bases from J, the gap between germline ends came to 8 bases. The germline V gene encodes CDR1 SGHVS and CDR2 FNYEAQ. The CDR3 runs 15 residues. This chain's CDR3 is CASSLAGGMNTEAFF. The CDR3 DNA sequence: TGTGCCAGCAGCTTAGCGGGGGGAATGAACACTGAAGCTTTCTTT.

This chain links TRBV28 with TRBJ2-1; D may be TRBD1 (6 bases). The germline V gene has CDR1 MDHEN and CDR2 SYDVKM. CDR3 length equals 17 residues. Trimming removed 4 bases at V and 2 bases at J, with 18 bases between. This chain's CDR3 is CASSSPRGTSPYNEQFF. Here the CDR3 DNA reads TGTGCCAGCAGTTCTCCAAGAGGGACATCCCCCTACAATGAGCAGTTCTTC. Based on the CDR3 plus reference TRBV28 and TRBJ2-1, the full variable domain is DVKVTQSSRYLVKRTGEKVFLECVQDMDHENMFWYRQDPGLGLRLIYFSYDVKMKEKGDIPEGYSVSREKKERFSLILESASTNQTSMYLCASSSPRGTSPYNEQFFGPGTRLTVL.

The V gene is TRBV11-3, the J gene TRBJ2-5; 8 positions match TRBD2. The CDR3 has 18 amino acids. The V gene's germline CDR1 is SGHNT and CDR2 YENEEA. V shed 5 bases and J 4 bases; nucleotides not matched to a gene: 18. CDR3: CASSPRIAGRAVGETQYF. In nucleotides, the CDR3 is TGTGCCAGCAGCCCCCGTATAGCCGGGAGGGCCGTGGGAGAGACCCAGTACTTC.

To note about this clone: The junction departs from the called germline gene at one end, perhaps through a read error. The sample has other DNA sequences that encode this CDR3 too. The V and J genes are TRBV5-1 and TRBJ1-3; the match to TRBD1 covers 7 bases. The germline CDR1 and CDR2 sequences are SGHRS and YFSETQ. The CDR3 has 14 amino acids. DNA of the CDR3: TGTGCCAGCAGTCCCGGGACAGCTGGAAACACCATATATTTT. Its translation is CASSPGTAGNTIYF.

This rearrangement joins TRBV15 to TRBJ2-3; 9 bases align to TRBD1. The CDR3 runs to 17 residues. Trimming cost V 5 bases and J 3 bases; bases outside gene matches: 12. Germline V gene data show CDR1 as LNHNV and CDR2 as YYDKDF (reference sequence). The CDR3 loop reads CATSGAHPGQGTDTQYF. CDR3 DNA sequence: TGTGCCACCAGCGGAGCTCATCCGGGACAGGGAACAGATACGCAGTATTTT.

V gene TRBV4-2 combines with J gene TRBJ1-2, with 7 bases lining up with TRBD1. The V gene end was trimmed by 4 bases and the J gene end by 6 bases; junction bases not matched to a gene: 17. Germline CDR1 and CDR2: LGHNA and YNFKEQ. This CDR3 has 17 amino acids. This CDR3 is CASSPEERTGQTDGYTF. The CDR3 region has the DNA TGTGCCAGCAGCCCCGAAGAGCGGACAGGACAGACCGATGGCTACACCTTC.

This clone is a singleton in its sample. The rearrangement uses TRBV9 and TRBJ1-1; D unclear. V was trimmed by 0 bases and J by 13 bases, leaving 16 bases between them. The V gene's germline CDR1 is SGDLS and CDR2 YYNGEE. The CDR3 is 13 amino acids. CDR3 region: CASSVGPGQGFFF. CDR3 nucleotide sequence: TGTGCCAGCAGCGTAGGGCCAGGTCAAGGATTTTTCTTT.

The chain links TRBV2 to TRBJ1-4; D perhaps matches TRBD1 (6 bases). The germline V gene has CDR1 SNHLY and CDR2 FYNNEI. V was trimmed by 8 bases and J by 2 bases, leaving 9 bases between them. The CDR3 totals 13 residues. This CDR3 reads CASQGSTNEKLFF. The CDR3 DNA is TGTGCCAGCCAGGGGTCGACTAATGAAAAACTGTTTTTT.

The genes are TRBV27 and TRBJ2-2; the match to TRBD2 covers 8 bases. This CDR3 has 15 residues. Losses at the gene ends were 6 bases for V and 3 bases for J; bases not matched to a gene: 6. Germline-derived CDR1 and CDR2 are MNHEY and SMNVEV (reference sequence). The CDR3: CASRSGGIHTGELFF. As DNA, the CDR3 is TGTGCCAGCAGATCGGGAGGGATACACACCGGGGAGCTGTTTTTT.

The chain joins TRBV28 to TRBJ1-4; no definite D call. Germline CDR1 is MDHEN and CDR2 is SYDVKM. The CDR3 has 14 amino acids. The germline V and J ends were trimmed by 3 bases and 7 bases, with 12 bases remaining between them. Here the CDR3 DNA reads TGTGCCAGCAGTTTTGGTTCTATTGCTGAAAAACTGTTTTTT. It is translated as CASSFGSIAEKLFF.

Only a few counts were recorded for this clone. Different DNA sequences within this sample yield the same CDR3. As DNA, the CDR3 is TGCGCCAGCAGCACAGACATGAACACTGAAGCTTTCTTT. It codes for CASSTDMNTEAFF. The V gene is TRBV5-1, the J gene TRBJ1-1, with D unresolved. The ends were cut back, 4 bases at V and 0 bases at J, with 7 bases in the middle. Germline CDR1 is SGHRS and CDR2 is YFSETQ. CDR3 size: 13 residues.

DNA of the CDR3: TGCGCCAGCAGTCCGCTCCGGGTCCACTCTGGAAACACCATATATTTT. It is translated as CASSPLRVHSGNTIYF. V usage is TRBV10-1 and J usage is TRBJ1-3; D not certain. The germline V gene encodes CDR1 WNHNN and CDR2 SYGVQD (reference sequence). V shed 5 bases and J shed 0 bases, with 14 bases lying between them. There are 16 residues in the CDR3.

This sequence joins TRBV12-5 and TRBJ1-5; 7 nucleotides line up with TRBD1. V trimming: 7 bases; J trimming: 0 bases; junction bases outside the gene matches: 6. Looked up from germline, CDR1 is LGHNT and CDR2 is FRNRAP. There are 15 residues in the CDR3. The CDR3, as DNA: TGTGCTAGTGCCCTCGGGACAGCTAGCAATCAGCCCCAGCATTTT. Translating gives CASALGTASNQPQHF.

This CDR3 is CASSPLTGGTGELFF. The CDR3 nucleotides read TGTGCCAGCAGTCCGTTGACAGGCGGCACCGGGGAGCTGTTTTTT. The genes are TRBV13 and TRBJ2-2; D possibly corresponds to TRBD1 (6 bases). The CDR3 length is 15 residues. Trimming stripped 6 bases from V and 4 bases from J, with 15 bases between. The V gene's germline CDR1 is PRHDT and CDR2 FYEKMQ (reference sequence).

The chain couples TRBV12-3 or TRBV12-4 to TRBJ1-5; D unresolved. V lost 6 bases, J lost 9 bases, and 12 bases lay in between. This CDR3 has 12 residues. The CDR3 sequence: CASSGPPGPQHF. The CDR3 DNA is TGTGCCAGCAGCGGCCCGCCGGGGCCCCAGCATTTT.

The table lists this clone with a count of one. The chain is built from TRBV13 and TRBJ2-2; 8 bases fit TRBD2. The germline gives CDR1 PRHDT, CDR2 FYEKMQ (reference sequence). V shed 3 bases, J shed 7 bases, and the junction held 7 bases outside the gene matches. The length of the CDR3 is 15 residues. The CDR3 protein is CASSFQAGAGGELFF. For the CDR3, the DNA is TGTGCCAGCAGCTTCCAAGCGGGAGCGGGCGGGGAGCTGTTTTTT.

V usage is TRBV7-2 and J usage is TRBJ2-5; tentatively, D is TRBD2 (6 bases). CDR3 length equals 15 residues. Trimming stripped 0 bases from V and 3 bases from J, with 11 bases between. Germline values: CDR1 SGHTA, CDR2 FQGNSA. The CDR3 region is CASSLAGRDEETQYF. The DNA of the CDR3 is TGTGCCAGCAGCTTAGCAGGGCGGGACGAAGAGACCCAGTACTTC. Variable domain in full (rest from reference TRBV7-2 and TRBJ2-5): GAGVSQSPSNKVTEKGKDVELRCDPISGHTALYWYRQSLGQGLEFLIYFQGNSAPDKSGLPSDRFSAERTGGSVSTLTIQRTQQEDSAVYLCASSLAGRDEETQYFGPGTRLLVL.

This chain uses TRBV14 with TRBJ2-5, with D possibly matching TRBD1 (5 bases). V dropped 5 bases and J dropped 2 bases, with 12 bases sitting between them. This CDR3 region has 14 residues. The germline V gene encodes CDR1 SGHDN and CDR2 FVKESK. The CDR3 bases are TGTGCCAGCAGCGACCGTTCAGGGCAAGAGACCCAGTACTTC. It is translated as CASSDRSGQETQYF.